This is a list of T cell receptor beta chains from one sample in a study of T cells in Graves' hyperthyroidism and ophthalmopathy. TCRdb called the multiplex PCR reads again in MiXCR, with one record for every CDR3 protein. This sample yields around 340,000 distinct CDR3 sequences, of which 15% to 20% are seen a single time; around 34% belongs to the top ten. Sequenced material: blood. Receptor source: a man aged 25 to 40 with Graves' hyperthyroidism. The CDR3 runs from the conserved cysteine through the conserved F or W. D genes are given only for firm matches. Part of the rows lack a size; the others show once, few, many or a class for expanded clones.

>many|TRBJ1-1|TRBV2|NA
TGTGCCAGCAGTAAAGAGACGACAGGGAACACTGAAGCTTTCTTT
CASSKETTGNTEAFF
>few|TRBJ2-7|TRBV11-2|NA
TGTGCCAGCAGCCGAAACAGCGATAGCTCCTACGAGCAGTACTTC
CASSRNSDSSYEQYF
>many|TRBJ2-7|TRBV2|NA
TGTGCCAGCGGGGCGGACTCCTACGAGCAGTACTTC
CASGADSYEQYF
>many|TRBJ2-1|TRBV29-1|NA
TGCAGCCTATCGCCGGATGAGCAGTTCTTC
CSLSPDEQFF
>many|TRBJ2-7|TRBV30|TRBD2
TGTGCCTGGAGTGTTGGTAGCGGGAGCTACGAGCAGTACTTC
CAWSVGSGSYEQYF
>NA|TRBJ2-2|TRBV30|NA
TGTGCCTGGAGAAGGGTCGCCGGGGAGCTGTTTTTT
CAWRRVAGELFF
>NA|TRBJ2-5|TRBV19|TRBD1
TGTGCCAGTAGTATGGGGGACAGCGTTTACTTC
CASSMGDSVYF
>many|TRBJ2-7|TRBV2|NA
TGTGCCAGCAGTCATCCCGGGCCCTACGAGCAGTACTTC
CASSHPGPYEQYF
>few|TRBJ2-1|TRBV27|TRBD2
TGTGCCAGCGGCCGTAACGAGCGGGAGATAGATGAGCAGTTCTTC
CASGRNEREIDEQFF
>many|TRBJ2-5|TRBV12-3/TRBV12-4|NA
TGTGCCAGCAGTTTATCGACAAGTGAGACCCAGTACTTC
CASSLSTSETQYF
>many|TRBJ2-1|TRBV2|TRBD2
TGTGCCAGCATGGAGCGGGAGCTCCCCCACAATGAGCAGTTCTTC
CASMERELPHNEQFF
>many|TRBJ1-5|TRBV7-8|NA
TGTGCCAGCAGCCAATTCTCGGGCGGGCCCCAGCATTTT
CASSQFSGGPQHF
>many|TRBJ2-7|TRBV28|NA
TGTGCCAGCAGATTGGGCCCGGTCGGGGAGCAGTACTTC
CASRLGPVGEQYF
>NA|TRBJ1-6|TRBV7-9|TRBD1
TGTGCCAGCAGCTCCACAGGACAGGGGCTATTACCCCTCCACTTT
CASSSTGQGLLPLHF
>few|TRBJ1-2|TRBV6-1|NA
TGTGCCAGCATGGGGCAGGGATCTAACTATGGCTACACCTTC
CASMGQGSNYGYTF
>many|TRBJ1-2|TRBV7-8|TRBD1
TGTGCCAGCAGCTTAGTGGCAGGGGGTGGCTATGGCTACACCTTC
CASSLVAGGGYGYTF
>many|TRBJ1-1|TRBV20-1|NA
TGCAGTGCTAGAGACTTAAGATCTGAAGCTTTCTTT
CSARDLRSEAFF
>few|TRBJ2-5|TRBV24-1|TRBD1
TGTGCCACCAGTGATTCAAAGACAGGGGGCTCGGGAGAGACCCAGTACTTC
CATSDSKTGGSGETQYF
>NA|TRBJ1-2|TRBV2|TRBD1
TGTGCCAGCAGGAGACAGGGTCTCTCTGGCTACACCTTC
CASRRQGLSGYTF
>many|TRBJ2-3|TRBV30|TRBD2
TGTGCCTGGACCCCGGGACTAGCGGGATCTGGGGCAGATACGCAGTATTTT
CAWTPGLAGSGADTQYF
>NA|TRBJ1-2|TRBV5-1|NA
TGCGCCAGCAGCTCATCAAGTGGCTACACCTTC
CASSSSSGYTF
>NA|TRBJ2-2|TRBV5-1|NA
TGCGCCAGCAGCTTGTCGCAGTTGGACACCGGGGAGCTGTTTTTT
CASSLSQLDTGELFF
>few|TRBJ1-5|TRBV5-8|NA
TGTGCCAGCAGTTCCGGTCAGCCCCAGCATTTT
CASSSGQPQHF
>many|TRBJ2-7|TRBV6-1|TRBD1
TGTGCCAGCAGTTCCCGGACAGGGTTGAGTTACGAGCAGTACTTC
CASSSRTGLSYEQYF
>few|TRBJ2-4|TRBV12-3/TRBV12-4|TRBD2
TGTGCCAGCAGTTTTCGCCTAGCGGGAGGGTTAATCGGCGACAAAAACATTCAGTACTTC
CASSFRLAGGLIGDKNIQYF
>few|TRBJ2-5|TRBV5-1|TRBD1
TGCGCCAGCAGCCCCCAGACAGGGGGCGCGGAGACCCAGTACTTC
CASSPQTGGAETQYF
>NA|TRBJ1-2|TRBV20-1|NA
TGCAGTGCTTCCACCACAGACTATGGCTACACCTTC
CSASTTDYGYTF
>many|TRBJ1-1|TRBV6-1|NA
TGTGCCAGCAGTCCTCCCCAGGGGAGCGGGAACACTGAAGCTTTCTTT
CASSPPQGSGNTEAFF
>NA|TRBJ2-5|TRBV20-1|TRBD2
TGCAGTGCTAGACCGGGACTAGCGGTACTACAAGAGACCCAGTACTTC
CSARPGLAVLQETQYF
>NA|TRBJ1-5|TRBV28|NA
TGTGCCAGCAGCCCTTCTCAGGGATACAATCAGCCCCAGCATTTT
CASSPSQGYNQPQHF
>NA|TRBJ2-1|TRBV6-1|TRBD2
TGTGCCAGCAGTAAACTAGCGGGAGTGCTCAATGAGCAGTTCTTC
CASSKLAGVLNEQFF
>NA|TRBJ2-3|TRBV7-8|NA
TGTGCCAGCAGCTTAGTATCCGGTTCTCGGGGGACAGATACGCAGTATTTT
CASSLVSGSRGTDTQYF
>NA|TRBJ1-5|TRBV6-1|NA
TGTGCCAGCGGGAACAGCCTACAATCATATAGCAATCAGCCCCAGCATTTT
CASGNSLQSYSNQPQHF
>few|TRBJ2-3|TRBV7-9|TRBD1
TGTGCCAGCAGCCCAGGACAGGGAAGAGATACGCAGTATTTT
CASSPGQGRDTQYF
>few|TRBJ2-7|TRBV2|NA
TGTGCCAGCAGTGAAGGGCAGGGTGGTGCCGAGCAGTACTTC
CASSEGQGGAEQYF
>few|TRBJ1-3|TRBV10-3|NA
TGTGCCATCAGTGAGTCAGGCCGTGGAAACACCATATATTTT
CAISESGRGNTIYF
>many|TRBJ1-1|TRBV12-3/TRBV12-4|NA
TGTGCCAGCAGTTCACCGAACGATTCAGGGGTAACTTTCTTT
CASSSPNDSGVTFF
>many|TRBJ2-6|TRBV28|NA
TGTGCCAGCAGTGCTCCGTCGGGGGCCAACGTCCTGACTTTC
CASSAPSGANVLTF
>NA|TRBJ2-6|TRBV3-1|NA
TGTGCCAGCAGCCAAGCTTCCAGGGCCAACGTCCTGACTTTC
CASSQASRANVLTF
>NA|TRBJ1-5|TRBV12-5|NA
TGTGCTAGTGCCCCGTCCTTTCAGGAGGCGGGTGGGAGCAATCAGCCCCAGCATTTT
CASAPSFQEAGGSNQPQHF
>few|TRBJ2-7|TRBV13|TRBD2
TGTGCCAGCAGCCCCCCCGGACTAGCGGGAGGACAAAATTACGAGCAGTACTTC
CASSPPGLAGGQNYEQYF
>NA|TRBJ1-1|TRBV2|TRBD1
TGTGCCAGCAACCGGGACAGGGAGTCTGAAGCTTTCTTT
CASNRDRESEAFF
>NA|TRBJ2-3|TRBV29-1|NA
TGCAGCGTTGATTCGTACAGGATTAACACAGATACGCAGTATTTT
CSVDSYRINTDTQYF
>many|TRBJ2-1|TRBV7-8|NA
TGTGCCAGCAGCTTAGCGCGGGTTCTAGCAGGCAATGAGCAGTTCTTC
CASSLARVLAGNEQFF
>many|TRBJ1-5|TRBV3-1|NA
TGTGCCAGCAGCCAAGGAAGGGATCAGCCCCAGCATTTT
CASSQGRDQPQHF
>many|TRBJ2-1|TRBV7-3|NA
TGTGCCAGCAGCTCGGGGGACTCCTACAATGAGCAGTTCTTC
CASSSGDSYNEQFF
>NA|TRBJ2-1|TRBV5-1|TRBD2
TGCGCCAGCAGCTGGGGAGGGACGGGACCCTCTAAGAATGAGCAGTTCTTC
CASSWGGTGPSKNEQFF
>many|TRBJ2-1|TRBV20-1|TRBD1
TGCAGTGCGGGGACAGGGGTTGGCCCTTACAATGAGCAGTTCTTC
CSAGTGVGPYNEQFF
>NA|TRBJ2-1|TRBV5-5|TRBD2
TGTGCCAGCAGCTCATTAAGCGGTAGCGGGACCCCCTACAATGAGCAGTTCTTC
CASSSLSGSGTPYNEQFF
>many|TRBJ1-1|TRBV29-1|TRBD1
TGCAGCGTAGATCGACAGGGACTTAACACTGAAGCTTTCTTT
CSVDRQGLNTEAFF
>NA|TRBJ2-7|TRBV4-2|TRBD2
TGTGCCAGCAGCCCCCCAGGGCGGGAGGCCTACGAGCAGTACTTC
CASSPPGREAYEQYF
>few|TRBJ1-4|TRBV9|NA
TGTGCCAGCAGCTTTAGCACAGGGTATAGTGAAAAACTGTTTTTT
CASSFSTGYSEKLFF
>few|TRBJ2-5|TRBV20-1|NA
TGCAGTGCCGCGTCCGGGAGCGAAGAGACCCAGTACTTC
CSAASGSEETQYF
>many|TRBJ2-7|TRBV28|NA
TGTGCCAGCAGTCCCATTTCATTAGCGGTTTCCTACGAGCAGTACTTC
CASSPISLAVSYEQYF